One and the same sample provided the 31 T cell receptor beta chains below, sequenced in a study of a mutant IDH1 vaccine in newly diagnosed glioma. Time point in this sample: baseline, week 1 (first vaccination visit). Treatment: pre-vaccination baseline after standard-of-care therapy. Method: immunoSEQ multiplex PCR; TCRdb's copy keeps in-frame clones and lacks some. The sample records some 95,000 clones, roughly 78% being singletons. The specimen was PBMCs, collected from a glioma patient treated with radiotherapy, temozolomide or both. The receptors derive from a man between 40 and 49 years old with glioma.

The chain is built from TRBV9 and TRBJ2-7, with 7 bases fitting TRBD1. Losses at the gene ends were 4 bases for V and 2 bases for J; bases not matched to a gene: 9. CDR3 length: 15 residues. Germline CDR1 is SGDLS and CDR2 is YYNGEE. CDR3 nucleotide sequence: TGTGCCAGCAGCCCTCGACAGGGCCACACCTACGAGCAGTACTTC. Its protein is CASSPRQGHTYEQYF. Together with reference TRBV9 and TRBJ2-7, the CDR3 gives the full variable domain: DSGVTQTPKHLITATGQRVTLRCSPRSGDLSVYWYQQSLDQGLQFLIQYYNGEERAKGNILERFSAQQFPDLHSELNLSSLELGDSALYFCASSPRQGHTYEQYFGPGTRLTVT.

J is TRBJ1-1 and V is TRBV5-1; D uncertain. CDR3 length: 14 amino acids. The germline V gene encodes CDR1 SGHRS and CDR2 YFSETQ. Trimming removed 2 bases from V and 0 bases from J, with 8 bases in between. CDR3 bases: TGCGCCAGCAGCTTTGACGGGTTGAACACTGAAGCTTTCTTT. Its translation: CASSFDGLNTEAFF.

The rearrangement joins TRBV7-6 to TRBJ2-5, with 8 positions matching TRBD1. This CDR3 has 14 residues. With V trimmed by 1 base and J by 5 bases, 3 bases remained unmatched. Germline CDR1 is SGHVS and CDR2 is FNYEAQ. The CDR3 region is CASSLGGQGETQYF. DNA of the CDR3: TGTGCCAGCAGCTTAGGAGGACAGGGCGAGACCCAGTACTTC.

Only a few counts were recorded for this clone. The chain combines TRBV7-2 with TRBJ2-3, with D unresolved. Between the trimmed V and J ends, which lost 1 base and 8 bases, there was a span of 10 bases. CDR3 size: 13 residues. Germline V gives CDR1 SGHTA, CDR2 FQGNSA. The CDR3 sequence is CASSLGLSGTQYF. CDR3 nucleotides: TGTGCCAGCAGCTTAGGACTGTCGGGTACGCAGTATTTT.

The V gene is TRBV7-3, the J gene TRBJ2-5; weak D call: TRBD2 (5 bases). Germline V gene sequence: CDR1 SGHTA, CDR2 FQGTGA. V shed 5 bases and J shed 4 bases, with 14 bases lying between them. The CDR3 contains 14 residues. This chain's CDR3 is CASSTTGFPETQYF. In DNA, the CDR3 is TGTGCCAGCAGCACGACGGGGTTCCCAGAGACCCAGTACTTC.

The rearrangement joins TRBV11-2 to TRBJ2-1; 11 bases are a match to TRBD2. Germline V CDR1 and CDR2: SGHAT, FQNNGV. V dropped 5 bases and J dropped 1; count of bases not matched to a gene: 7. The CDR3 extends over 17 amino acids. In nucleotides, the CDR3 is TGTGCCAGCAGCCCCAGTAGCGGGAGGGGGTCCTACAATGAGCAGTTCTTC. As protein: CASSPSSGRGSYNEQFF.

This rearrangement joins TRBV21-1 to TRBJ2-4; TRBD2, the table's D call, lacks a check against the DNA. TRBV21-1 is a pseudogene. This CDR3 is built from 18 residues. CDR3 amino acids: CASSKSGRARLAKNIQYF. CDR3 coding DNA: TGTGCCAGCAGCAAAAGCGGGAGGGCGAGGCTAGCCAAAAACATTCAGTACTTC.

This chain joins TRBV18 and TRBJ1-1, with D tentatively TRBD1 (5 bases). Germline V CDR1 and CDR2: KGHSH, LQKENI. V lost 6 bases to trimming and J lost 5 bases, with 16 bases between them. The CDR3 has 14 amino acids. The CDR3 region is CASSPSGGNTEAFF. DNA of the CDR3: TGTGCCAGCTCTCCGAGCGGGGGGAATACTGAAGCTTTCTTT. The variable domain in full, with the rest retrieved from reference TRBV18 and TRBJ1-1, is NAGVMQNPRHLVRRRGQEARLRCSPMKGHSHVYWYRQLPEEGLKFMVYLQKENIIDESGMPKERFSAEFPKEGPSILRIQQVVRGDSAAYFCASSPSGGNTEAFFGQGTRLTVV.

This clone was picked up a small number of times. The chain combines TRBV7-2 with TRBJ2-1, with 7 bases lining up with TRBD2. Per the germline V gene, CDR1 is SGHTA and CDR2 is FQGNSA. Germline trimming cut 5 bases from V and 3 bases from J; bases unmatched to any gene: 10. CDR3 length: 16 amino acids. CDR3 loop: CASSHEALAIYNEQFF. CDR3 DNA: TGTGCCAGCAGCCACGAGGCACTAGCGATCTACAATGAGCAGTTCTTC. Based on the CDR3 plus reference TRBV7-2 and TRBJ2-1, the full variable domain is GAGVSQSPSNKVTEKGKDVELRCDPISGHTALYWYRQSLGQGLEFLIYFQGNSAPDKSGLPSDRFSAERTGGSVSTLTIQRTQQEDSAVYLCASSHEALAIYNEQFFGPGTRLTVL.

CDR3 region: CASSLRLAGVSGANVLTF. Here the CDR3 DNA reads TGTGCCAGCAGCTTGCGACTAGCGGGGGTCTCTGGGGCCAACGTCCTGACTTTC. The V and J genes are TRBV5-5 and TRBJ2-6, with 12 bases aligning to TRBD2. The CDR3 has 18 residues. Germline CDR1 reads SGHKS; CDR2 reads YYEKEE (reference sequence). V was clipped by 1 base and J by 0 bases; unmatched bases: 2.

This chain connects TRBV28 to TRBJ2-1; 11 nucleotides line up with TRBD2. CDR3 length: 22 amino acids. Per germline, CDR1 MDHEN and CDR2 SYDVKM. The V and J ends lost 3 bases and 1 base, in that order; junction bases with no gene match: 20. CDR3 amino acids: CASSFPYNSGRVEVVSYNEQFF. The DNA for the CDR3 is TGTGCCAGCAGTTTTCCCTACAATAGCGGGAGGGTTGAAGTGGTTTCCTACAATGAGCAGTTCTTC.

CDR3 sequence: CASSLVQVTVLNEQYF. The CDR3 DNA follows: TGTGCCAGCAGCTTAGTGCAGGTGACAGTTCTCAACGAGCAGTACTTC. The chain couples TRBV7-2 to TRBJ2-7; possibly TRBD1 for D (5 bases). The germline V and J ends were trimmed by 1 base and 5 bases, with 18 bases remaining between them. The CDR3 spans 16 residues. CDR1 is SGHTA, CDR2 FQGNSA, per germline.

CDR3 sequence: CASSPAGLAGPDTQYF. CDR3 coding DNA: TGTGCCAGCAGCCCCGCTGGACTAGCGGGCCCAGATACGCAGTATTTT. This sequence joins TRBV7-6 and TRBJ2-3; TRBD2 agrees at 11 bases. CDR3 length: 16 amino acids. Germline-derived CDR1 and CDR2 are SGHVS and FNYEAQ. V was clipped by 5 bases and J by 4 bases; unmatched bases: 8.

The chain combines TRBV19 with TRBJ2-1; 7 nucleotides agree with TRBD2. The CDR3 extends over 14 amino acids. V lost 7 bases, J lost 6 bases, and 9 bases stayed unmatched. The germline V gene encodes CDR1 LNHDA and CDR2 SQIVND (reference sequence). The CDR3 region is CASNWASGGNEQFF. CDR3 DNA sequence: TGTGCCAGTAATTGGGCTAGCGGAGGCAATGAGCAGTTCTTC.

This clone has only one observation. The chain is built from TRBV6-6 and TRBJ2-2; 7 nucleotides align to TRBD1. The CDR3 is made up of 15 amino acids. The V gene end was trimmed by 2 bases and the J gene end by 7 bases; junction bases not matched to a gene: 7. Germline CDR1 MNHNY, CDR2 SVGAGI (reference sequence). The CDR3 DNA sequence: TGTGCCAGCAGTTACGTGACAGGGCGGAGCGGGGAGCTGTTTTTT. Protein sequence: CASSYVTGRSGELFF.

This clone was detected a few times. This rearrangement joins TRBV6-5 to TRBJ2-5; D not resolved. V lost 6 bases, J lost 5 bases, and 7 bases lay in between. The germline V gene encodes CDR1 MNHEY and CDR2 SVGAGI. CDR3 size: 11 residues. CDR3 region: CASRLLETQYF. Written as DNA, the CDR3 is TGTGCCAGCAGGCTTTTGGAGACCCAGTACTTC.

CDR3 protein: CAISVAPGVGYGYTF. For the CDR3, the DNA is TGTGCCATCAGTGTGGCCCCCGGGGTGGGCTATGGCTACACCTTC. The chain combines TRBV10-3 with TRBJ1-2; D remains ambiguous. V gave up 4 bases and J gave up 4 bases, with 16 bases separating them. The germline gives CDR1 ENHRY, CDR2 SYGVKD. The CDR3 length is 15 residues.

This sequence joins TRBV5-4 and TRBJ2-2, with a possible D match to TRBD2 (6 bases). The CDR3 has 17 amino acids. V was cut by 0 bases and J by 5 bases, with 17 bases left in between. CDR1 is SGHNT and CDR2 is YYREEE in the germline V gene (reference sequence). CDR3 in DNA: TGTGCCAGCAGCTTGGAGCCGGGCAGGGAGGCGACCGGGGAGCTGTTTTTT. This sequence encodes CASSLEPGREATGELFF.

The rearrangement links TRBV11-2 to TRBJ1-2; D is uncertain. Germline assignment: CDR1 SGHAT and CDR2 FQNNGV. The CDR3 totals 14 residues. Between the trimmed V and J ends, which lost 3 bases and 3 bases, there was a span of 11 bases. CDR3 nucleotide sequence: TGTGCCAGCAGCTTTCCCTGGACGGACTATGGCTACACCTTC. Protein: CASSFPWTDYGYTF.

The gene calls are TRBV5-4 and TRBJ1-4; 7 nucleotides agree with TRBD1. V dropped 2 bases and J dropped 6; count of bases not matched to a gene: 7. Germline values: CDR1 SGHNT, CDR2 YYREEE (reference sequence). The CDR3 runs to 15 residues. The CDR3 DNA sequence: TGTGCCAGCAGCTTAAGGGGACAGAACTATGAAAAACTGTTTTTT. This codes for CASSLRGQNYEKLFF.

This clone was detected a few times. In the same sample, other DNA sequences code for this CDR3. The chain combines TRBV19 with TRBJ2-1; D perhaps matches TRBD1 (6 bases). Trimming pared 7 bases from V and 0 bases from J, leaving 13 bases between. The germline gives CDR1 LNHDA, CDR2 SQIVND (reference sequence). This CDR3 has 15 amino acids. The CDR3 protein is CASTADRSSYNEQFF. The DNA of the CDR3 is TGTGCCAGTACCGCAGACAGGAGCTCCTACAATGAGCAGTTCTTC.

This chain joins TRBV10-3 and TRBJ2-1, with 7 nucleotides matching TRBD1. V shed 3 bases, J shed 4 bases, and the junction held 6 bases outside the gene matches. This CDR3 contains 15 residues. Germline V gives CDR1 ENHRY, CDR2 SYGVKD. The CDR3 here is CAISDGTVNYNEQFF. The CDR3 DNA reads as TGTGCCATCAGTGACGGGACAGTCAATTACAATGAGCAGTTCTTC.

This clone occurred a few times. The chain recombines TRBV6-1 with TRBJ1-6; D gene uncertain. Germline loops: CDR1 MNHNS, CDR2 SASEGT. This CDR3 has 11 residues. Deletions cut 7 bases from V and 15 bases from J, with 13 bases between. DNA of the CDR3: TGTGCCAGCACCCTGGGAACAGACCTCCACTTT. It specifies CASTLGTDLHF.

This clone was recorded only once. The rearrangement joins TRBV6-1 to TRBJ2-7, with 8 bases that match TRBD2. This CDR3 region has 18 residues. Trimming took 3 bases from V and 0 from J; bases not matched to a gene: 13. The germline gives CDR1 MNHNS, CDR2 SASEGT. The CDR3 bases are TGTGCCAGCAGTGATCCGAGACTAGCGCGTTCCAGCTCCTACGAGCAGTACTTC. It encodes CASSDPRLARSSSYEQYF.

The chain links TRBV4-3 to TRBJ2-7; D gene uncertain. The germline V gene has CDR1 LGHNA and CDR2 YSLEER. V was shortened by 1 base and J by 4 bases, with 11 bases between the two germline ends. This CDR3 has 14 residues. In DNA, the CDR3 is TGCGCCAGCAGCCAAGCGGAAGGTAGATACGAGCAGTACTTC. Amino acid sequence: CASSQAEGRYEQYF.

The J gene is TRBJ2-3, the V gene TRBV5-4, with 10 bases lining up with TRBD2. The CDR3 length is 15 residues. CDR1 and CDR2 (germline): SGHNT, YYREEE (reference sequence). V shed 3 bases and J 6 bases; nucleotides not matched to a gene: 7. The CDR3 nucleotides read TGTGCCAGCAGCTCGACTAGCGGGCTGGGGGATACGCAGTATTTT. This gives the protein CASSSTSGLGDTQYF.

The chain combines TRBV30 with TRBJ2-7; maybe TRBD1 (6 bases). The CDR3 has 13 amino acids. Germline-derived CDR1 and CDR2 are GTSNPN and SVGIG (reference sequence). The CDR3 coding sequence is TGTGCTTACAGGGTTTTGAGCTCCTACGAGCAGTACTTC. This codes for CAYRVLSSYEQYF.

The CDR3 loop is CASSPPGGAVGYTF. CDR3 bases: TGTGCCAGCAGCCCCCCTGGAGGGGCAGTGGGCTACACCTTC. This chain joins TRBV4-2 and TRBJ1-2; D perhaps matches TRBD1 (5 bases). The CDR3 is 14 residues long. Germline V gene lookup returns CDR1 LGHNA and CDR2 YNFKEQ. The V and J ends lost 4 bases and 8 bases respectively, with 17 bases between them.

This clone was detected ten times or more. The rearrangement joins TRBV19 to TRBJ1-4, with 8 bases aligning to TRBD1. The CDR3 runs 15 residues. V trimming: 7 bases; J trimming: 6 bases; junction bases outside the gene matches: 10. In germline, CDR1 is LNHDA, CDR2 SQIVND (reference sequence). Here the CDR3 DNA reads TGTGCCAGTAATACCAGGGGGCCTATCGATGAAAAACTGTTTTTT. Protein product: CASNTRGPIDEKLFF.

The CDR3 sequence is CASAEREGPHNEQFF. The CDR3 DNA is TGTGCCAGCGCGGAGCGGGAGGGCCCTCACAATGAGCAGTTCTTC. The chain links TRBV9 to TRBJ2-1; 10 bases match TRBD2. Germline CDR1 is SGDLS and CDR2 is YYNGEE. V was clipped by 7 bases and J by 5 bases; unmatched bases: 9. This CDR3 contains 15 residues.

This clone was detected only once. The V gene is TRBV7-8, the J gene TRBJ2-7; 11 nucleotides line up with TRBD2. The CDR3 is made up of 16 amino acids. V lost 4 bases, J lost 5 bases, and 10 bases stayed unmatched. Germline V gives CDR1 SGHVS, CDR2 FQNEAQ. CDR3 residues: CASSSLLLAGDHEQYF. CDR3 bases: TGTGCCAGCAGCTCCCTCCTACTAGCGGGGGACCACGAGCAGTACTTC.